This T cell receptor (beta chain) comes out of a study of shared clonotypes between healthy human individuals. Whole-study results and caveats: As a rule, naive subsets had a larger estimated richness than memory subsets. Clonotype sharing among donors, it was expected, would be affected by sequencing depth.

In its sample, this clone was seen once. The antigen is undetermined. CD45RO-negative, CCR7-selected cells formed the naive CD8 fraction, which excluded terminally differentiated effector memory CD45RA+ cells. This CDR3 has 14 amino acids. The germline gives CDR1 SGHTA, CDR2 FQGTGA. V was shortened by 0 bases and J by 1 base, with 3 bases between the two germline ends. Each subset's genomic DNA was split evenly across several immunoSEQ plates. Method: immunoSEQ multiplex PCR; TCRdb's copy keeps in-frame clones and lacks some. The table records about 870,000 clones, 85% to 95% of them present only once.

The specimen was naive CD8+ T cells sorted from blood. The chain joins TRBV7-3 to TRBJ2-2; D gene ambiguous. The source is a man between 25 and 39 years old in good health. The CDR3 here is CASSLTVNTGELFF. CDR3 sequence (DNA): TGTGCCAGCAGCTTAACGGTGAACACCGGGGAGCTGTTTTTT.